This T cell receptor beta chain was obtained from a study of blood T cells in healthy people across ages. The CDR3 sequence is 13 residues long. V lost 2 bases, J lost 5 bases, and 7 bases lay in between. A second PCR of 7 to 11 cycles used a sample-barcoded 5' primer and a J-beta primer mix. TCRdb analysed the 5' RACE reads with MiXCR anew, one entry per CDR3 protein. Counted here are about 780,000 distinct CDR3 sequences, roughly 25% occurring once; the ten biggest clones make up 3%. The same sample was also used in a study of T cells of mothers and their children. That paper notes: Sequencing got over 8.5 million TCR beta CDR3 reads from each mother and around 3.1 million from each child.

This receptor was obtained from a boy younger than 18 in good health. Sequencing was carried out using blood. The chain uses TRBV12-3 or TRBV12-4 and TRBJ2-4; a weak D match, TRBD2 (5 bases). CDR3: CASSLKAENIQYF. CDR3 nucleotides: TGTGCCAGCAGTTTAAAAGCGGAAAACATTCAGTACTTC.